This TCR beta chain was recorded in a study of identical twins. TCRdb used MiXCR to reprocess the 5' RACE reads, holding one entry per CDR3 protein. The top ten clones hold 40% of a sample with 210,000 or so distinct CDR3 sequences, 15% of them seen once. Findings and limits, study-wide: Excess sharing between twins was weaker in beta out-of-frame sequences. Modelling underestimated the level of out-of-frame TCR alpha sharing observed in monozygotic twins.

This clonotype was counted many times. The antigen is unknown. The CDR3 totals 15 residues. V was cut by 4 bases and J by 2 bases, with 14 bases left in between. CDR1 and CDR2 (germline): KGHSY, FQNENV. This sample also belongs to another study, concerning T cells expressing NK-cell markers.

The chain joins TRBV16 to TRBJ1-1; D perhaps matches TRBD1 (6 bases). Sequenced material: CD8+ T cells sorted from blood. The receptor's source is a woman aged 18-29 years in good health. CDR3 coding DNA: TGTGCCAGCAGCCCCGTCGGGGGCGGTAACACTGAAGCTTTCTTT. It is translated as CASSPVGGGNTEAFF.